The source of this T cell receptor beta chain is a study of T cell changes during pregnancy in multiple sclerosis. The CDR3 contains 14 residues. Germline V lookup: CDR1 GTSNPN, CDR2 SVGIG (reference sequence). J was trimmed by 1 base and V by 2 bases; bases with no gene match: 3. Assay: immunoSEQ multiplex PCR; the TCRdb copy retains only in-frame clones and omits some. This sample has some 43,000 clones, with about 90% found just once. The material sequenced was CD8+ T cells from peripheral blood mononuclear cells, taken in the first trimester of pregnancy. This chain connects TRBV30 to TRBJ2-7; 9 positions agree with TRBD1. This receptor was obtained from a female donor with multiple sclerosis, enrolled in a pregnancy study. The DNA of the CDR3 is TGTGCCTGGAGTACCGGGACAGGGTCCTACGAGCAGTACTTC. The encoded protein is CAWSTGTGSYEQYF.